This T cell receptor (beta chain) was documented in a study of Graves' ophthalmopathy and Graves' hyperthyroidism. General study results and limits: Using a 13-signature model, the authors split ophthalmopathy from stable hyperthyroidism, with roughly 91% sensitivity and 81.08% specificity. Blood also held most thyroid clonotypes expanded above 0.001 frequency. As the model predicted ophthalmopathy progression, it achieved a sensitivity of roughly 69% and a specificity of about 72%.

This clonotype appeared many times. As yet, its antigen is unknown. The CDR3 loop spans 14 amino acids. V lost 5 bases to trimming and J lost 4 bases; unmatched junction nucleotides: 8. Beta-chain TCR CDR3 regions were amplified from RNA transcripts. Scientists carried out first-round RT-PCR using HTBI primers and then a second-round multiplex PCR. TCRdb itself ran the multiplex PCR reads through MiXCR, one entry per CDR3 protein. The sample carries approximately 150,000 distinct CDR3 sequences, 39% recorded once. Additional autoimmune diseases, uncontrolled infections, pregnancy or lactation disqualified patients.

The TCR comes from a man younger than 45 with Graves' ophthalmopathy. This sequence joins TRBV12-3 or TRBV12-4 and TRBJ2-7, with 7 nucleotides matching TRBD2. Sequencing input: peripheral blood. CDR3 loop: CASSPSGNRYEQYF. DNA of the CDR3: TGTGCCAGCAGTCCGAGCGGGAATAGGTACGAGCAGTACTTC.